The 10 T cell receptor beta chains reported below all come from one sample, sequenced in a study of blood T cell repertoires in COVID-19. Repertoires were generated with immunoSEQ multiplex PCR, while TCRdb's copy carries only in-frame clones and drops some. The sample contains 350,000 to 450,000 clones, roughly 92% of which appear only once. Sequenced input: PBMCs or T cells enriched from blood (not recorded which). The source of these receptors is a woman in her thirties or forties who had been exposed to COVID-19.

The rearrangement uses TRBV30 and TRBJ1-2; D not certain. The CDR3 is made up of 10 amino acids. The V and J ends lost 2 bases and 8 bases respectively, with 6 bases between them. CDR1 and CDR2 (germline): GTSNPN, SVGIG (reference sequence). The CDR3 is CAWSRSGYTF. The DNA for the CDR3 is TGTGCCTGGAGTCGGTCGGGCTACACCTTC.

This chain joins TRBV7-9 and TRBJ2-7; D not certain. Germline values: CDR1 SEHNR, CDR2 FQNEAQ (reference sequence). Trimming removed 1 base from V and 6 bases from J, with 10 bases in between. The CDR3 totals 13 residues. CDR3 residues: CASSLGLTSEQYF. CDR3 nucleotides: TGTGCCAGCAGCTTAGGACTGACCTCCGAGCAGTACTTC. Full variable domain (remainder filled in from reference TRBV7-9 and TRBJ2-7): DTGVSQNPRHKITKRGQNVTFRCDPISEHNRLYWYRQTLGQGPEFLTYFQNEAQLEKSRLLSDRFSAERPKGSFSTLEIQRTEQGDSAMYLCASSLGLTSEQYFGPGTRLTVT.

The chain carries TRBV6-6 and TRBJ1-2, with D hard to call. V was pared by 7 bases and J by 8 bases, with 20 bases between. Germline V gives CDR1 MNHNY, CDR2 SVGAGI (reference sequence). CDR3 length equals 14 residues. The chain's CDR3 is CASTVSRGPGGYTF. In nucleotides, the CDR3 is TGTGCCAGCACAGTTAGCCGTGGGCCGGGGGGCTACACCTTC.

The chain carries TRBV6-1 and TRBJ1-5; maybe TRBD1 (5 bases). V was trimmed by 1 base and J by 3 bases, leaving 13 bases between them. CDR1 is MNHNS, CDR2 SASEGT, per germline. The CDR3 runs 16 residues. CDR3 protein: CASSEGFGGINQPQHF. CDR3 DNA sequence: TGTGCCAGCAGTGAAGGGTTTGGGGGGATCAATCAGCCCCAGCATTTT.

The V gene is TRBV7-9, the J gene TRBJ1-1, with a tentative D call TRBD1 (5 bases). CDR1 and CDR2 (germline): SEHNR, FQNEAQ (reference sequence). V was shortened by 0 bases and J by 1 base, with 9 bases between the two germline ends. This CDR3 is 15 amino acids long. CDR3 loop: CASSLATASNTEAFF. The CDR3 bases are TGTGCCAGCAGCTTAGCGACAGCCTCGAACACTGAAGCTTTCTTT.

V is TRBV14 and J is TRBJ2-7, with 13 bases lining up with TRBD2. The germline gives CDR1 SGHDN, CDR2 FVKESK. The J segment lost 2 bases and the V segment lost 5 bases, leaving 3 bases of the junction unmatched. The CDR3 sequence is 15 residues long. The CDR3 reads CASSYTSGGAYEQYF. For the CDR3, the DNA is TGTGCCAGCAGCTATACTAGCGGGGGGGCCTACGAGCAGTACTTC.

This clone has more than one count but fewer than ten. The chain joins TRBV3-1 (or the pseudogene TRBV3-2) to TRBJ2-3; 7 bases agree with TRBD2. The CDR3 is 15 residues long. V lost 1 base to trimming and J lost 0 bases; unmatched junction nucleotides: 1. The V gene's germline CDR1 is LGHDT and CDR2 YNNKEL (reference sequence). CDR3: CASSQAGGSTDTQYF. In DNA, the CDR3 is TGTGCCAGCAGCCAAGCCGGGGGGAGCACAGATACGCAGTATTTT.

The chain links TRBV3-1 (or the pseudogene TRBV3-2) to TRBJ2-3, with D tentatively TRBD2 (6 bases). Germline V lookup: CDR1 LGHDT, CDR2 YNNKEL (reference sequence). The CDR3 loop spans 14 amino acids. The V end was cut by 0 bases, the J end by 5 bases, with 9 bases between. The CDR3 reads CASSQDAGRDTQYF. The CDR3 DNA is TGTGCCAGCAGCCAAGATGCCGGGAGAGATACGCAGTATTTT.

For the CDR3, the DNA is TGTGCCAGCAGCTTAACACAGCCCAACTATGGCTACACCTTC. This gives the protein CASSLTQPNYGYTF. This rearrangement joins TRBV7-2 to TRBJ1-2, with D hard to call. The length of the CDR3 is 14 residues. Germline V gives CDR1 SGHTA, CDR2 FQGNSA. V was pared by 2 bases and J by 2 bases, with 9 bases between.

This chain connects TRBV18 to TRBJ2-4; D uncertain. This CDR3 spans 15 amino acids. CDR1 and CDR2 (germline): KGHSH, LQKENI. The V end lost 3 bases, the J end lost 0 bases, and 9 bases lay between the germline ends. The CDR3 DNA is TGTGCCAGCTCACCGTGGCAGTTAGCCAAAAACATTCAGTACTTC. Translation gives CASSPWQLAKNIQYF.